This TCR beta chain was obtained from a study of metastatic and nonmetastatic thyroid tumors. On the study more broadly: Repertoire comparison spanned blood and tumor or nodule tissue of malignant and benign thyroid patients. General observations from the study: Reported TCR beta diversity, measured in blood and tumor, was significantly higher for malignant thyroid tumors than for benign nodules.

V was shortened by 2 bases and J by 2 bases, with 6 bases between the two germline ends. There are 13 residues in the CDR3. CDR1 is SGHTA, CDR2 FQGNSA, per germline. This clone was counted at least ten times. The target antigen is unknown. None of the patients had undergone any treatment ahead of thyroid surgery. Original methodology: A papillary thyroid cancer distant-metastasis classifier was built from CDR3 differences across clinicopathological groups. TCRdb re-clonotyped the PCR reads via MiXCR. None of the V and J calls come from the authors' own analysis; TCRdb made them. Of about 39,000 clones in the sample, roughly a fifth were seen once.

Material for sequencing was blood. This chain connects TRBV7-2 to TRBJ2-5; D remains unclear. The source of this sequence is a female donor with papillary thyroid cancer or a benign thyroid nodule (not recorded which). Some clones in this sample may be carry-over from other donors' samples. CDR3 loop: CASSLQVQETQYF. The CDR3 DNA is TGTGCCAGCAGCTTACAGGTTCAAGAGACCCAGTACTTC.